Below are 13 T cell receptor beta chains sequenced from a single sample in a study of T-cell reconstitution after alpha-beta-depleted transplantation in children. As it was prepared, the TCRbeta library received unique molecular identifiers. One entry per CDR3 protein results from TCRdb running MiXCR on the PCR reads. The data show about 640,000 distinct CDR3 sequences, roughly 15% seen once. The sample consisted of PBMCs from the stem cell graft donor, taken from the stem cell graft. Source of these receptors: a human donor who donated a stem cell graft to a child with acute myeloid leukemia.

This clonotype was observed a few times. J is TRBJ2-2 and V is TRBV7-9, with D unresolved. This CDR3 is 14 amino acids long. The ends were cut back, 2 bases at V and 7 bases at J, with 11 bases in the middle. Germline CDR1 is SEHNR and CDR2 is FQNEAQ (reference sequence). CDR3 nucleotide sequence: TGTGCCAGCAGCTTATCCCAGGTTGACGGGGAGCTGTTTTTT. It encodes CASSLSQVDGELFF.

This sequence joins TRBV6-1 and TRBJ2-7, with 8 bases lining up with TRBD1. The CDR3 loop spans 15 amino acids. Trimming took 6 bases from V and 2 from J; bases not matched to a gene: 9. Germline CDR1 reads MNHNS; CDR2 reads SASEGT. The CDR3 nucleotides are TGTGCCAGCAGGGAGACAGGGGCCTTTGCCTACGAGCAGTACTTC. Translating it yields CASRETGAFAYEQYF.

This clonotype turned up a few times. The J gene is TRBJ2-2, the V gene TRBV12-3 or TRBV12-4; tentatively, D is TRBD2 (7 bases). The CDR3 is 15 residues long. The V gene lost 4 bases and the J gene lost 7 bases, with 16 bases spanning the gap. The CDR3 here is CASSWGQGRDGELFF. The CDR3, as DNA: TGTGCCAGCAGTTGGGGCCAGGGGAGGGACGGGGAGCTGTTTTTT.

This clonotype has at least ten counts. The rearrangement links TRBV6-5 to TRBJ2-3; 10 bases fit TRBD2. V shed 2 bases and J 5 bases; nucleotides not matched to a gene: 7. There are 16 residues in the CDR3. The germline V gene has CDR1 MNHEY and CDR2 SVGAGI. The CDR3 region has the DNA TGTGCCAGCAGTTACGCAGCGGGGGGGCGAGGAGATACGCAGTATTTT. The encoded protein is CASSYAAGGRGDTQYF.

This clonotype came up many times. V and J are TRBV12-3 or TRBV12-4 and TRBJ1-1, with 10 bases identical to TRBD1. The V segment lost 6 bases and the J segment 10 bases; nucleotides outside the gene matches: 14. The CDR3 loop spans 15 amino acids. The CDR3 coding sequence is TGTGCCAGCAGGCCTTCCGGGACAGGGGCGATAGGAGCTTTCTTT. It is translated as CASRPSGTGAIGAFF.

This clonotype was picked up many times. The chain couples TRBV7-2 to TRBJ2-1; no clear D. The CDR3 totals 14 residues. Looked up from germline, CDR1 is SGHTA and CDR2 is FQGNSA. Trimming pared 5 bases from V and 0 bases from J, leaving 8 bases between. CDR3 bases: TGTGCCAGCAGCGAGAGGCGCTCCTACAATGAGCAGTTCTTC. It codes for CASSERRSYNEQFF.

The chain joins TRBV29-1 to TRBJ2-1; 10 nucleotides line up with TRBD1. The CDR3 loop spans 15 amino acids. V lost 5 bases to trimming and J lost 3 bases; unmatched junction nucleotides: 7. Germline V gene lookup returns CDR1 SQVTM and CDR2 ANQGSEA. This CDR3 reads CSVLKGQGYYNEQFF. DNA of the CDR3: TGCAGCGTTCTCAAGGGACAGGGGTACTACAATGAGCAGTTCTTC.

This clonotype was seen at least ten times. The chain uses TRBV20-1 and TRBJ2-7; 13 bases are a match to TRBD2. The CDR3 runs 13 residues. Germline trimming cut 3 bases from V and 4 bases from J; bases unmatched to any gene: 0. Germline V gene lookup returns CDR1 DFQATT and CDR2 SNEGSKA (reference sequence). The CDR3 region has the DNA TGCAGTGCTAGGGGACTAGCGGGGTACGAGCAGTACGTC. Amino acids: CSARGLAGYEQYV.

There are many counts of this clonotype. The J gene is TRBJ1-1, the V gene TRBV6-5; weak D call: TRBD1 (6 bases). The CDR3 runs 14 residues. Germline loops: CDR1 MNHEY, CDR2 SVGAGI. V lost 4 bases, J lost 3 bases, and 12 bases lay in between. CDR3 loop: CASSFRGSDTEAFF. The CDR3 region has the DNA TGTGCCAGCAGTTTTAGGGGGTCTGACACTGAAGCTTTCTTT.

This clonotype was counted ten times or more. The chain couples TRBV12-3 or TRBV12-4 to TRBJ2-7, with no clear D. CDR3 length equals 12 residues. V shed 3 bases and J shed 3 bases, with 6 bases lying between them. CDR3 in amino acids: CASSLSVYEQYF. CDR3 bases: TGTGCCAGCAGTTTGTCCGTCTACGAGCAGTACTTC.

This chain connects TRBV12-3 or TRBV12-4 to TRBJ2-4; TRBD1 matches 8 bases. The CDR3 sequence is 14 residues long. Germline trimming cut 5 bases from V and 6 bases from J; bases unmatched to any gene: 6. The CDR3 protein is CASSPPTGANIQYF. The CDR3 DNA reads TGTGCCAGCAGTCCTCCGACAGGGGCAAACATTCAGTACTTC.

This clonotype occurred many times. V usage is TRBV7-9 and J usage is TRBJ2-5; no clear D gene. Trimming took off 11 bases at V and 0 bases at J, with 10 bases between the two ends. The CDR3 is made up of 12 amino acids. Germline V lookup: CDR1 SEHNR, CDR2 FQNEAQ (reference sequence). In DNA, the CDR3 is TGTGCCGGCGCAGAGTACCAAGAGACCCAGTACTTC. Translation gives CAGAEYQETQYF.

This clonotype has more than one count but fewer than ten. The chain links TRBV6-4 to TRBJ1-2; TRBD1 aligns across 9 bases. The CDR3 is 14 amino acids. The germline CDR1 and CDR2 sequences are MRHNA and SNTAGT. Unmatched junction bases numbered 3, after V lost 0 bases and J lost 7 bases. The CDR3 coding sequence is TGTGCCAGCAGTGACTCAGGGACAGGGTCTGGCTACACCTTC. Amino acids: CASSDSGTGSGYTF.